One T cell receptor (beta chain) is described in this entry. The antigen remains unidentified. The data belong to a study of Graves' ophthalmopathy and Graves' hyperthyroidism. Study details: Before any treatment, peripheral blood was taken at the initial diagnosis.

The study's findings and limits: The model's ophthalmopathy progression predictions had about 69% sensitivity and less than 75% specificity. Blood also harbored most expanded thyroid clonotypes above 0.001 frequency.

Researchers took RNA transcripts and amplified TCR beta CDR3 regions from them. First-round RT-PCR relied on HTBI primers, and a second-round multiplex PCR came next. TCRdb re-called the multiplex PCR reads with MiXCR, one entry per CDR3 protein. The sample consists of 650,000 to 900,000 distinct CDR3 sequences, roughly 41% of them appearing once. CDR1 DFQATT and CDR2 SNEGSKA come from the germline V gene (reference sequence). The CDR3 runs to 13 residues. V gave up 7 bases and J gave up 0 bases, with 12 bases separating them. Sampling less than 13 ml of fresh peripheral blood provided the PBMCs. The clonotype originates from an adult man with Graves' ophthalmopathy. Sequences were obtained from peripheral blood. This chain links TRBV20-1 with TRBJ2-5, with D perhaps TRBD1 or TRBD2 (5 bases each). The chain's CDR3 is CSVGTGYQETQYF. In nucleotides, the CDR3 is TGCAGTGTGGGGACGGGGTACCAAGAGACCCAGTACTTC.